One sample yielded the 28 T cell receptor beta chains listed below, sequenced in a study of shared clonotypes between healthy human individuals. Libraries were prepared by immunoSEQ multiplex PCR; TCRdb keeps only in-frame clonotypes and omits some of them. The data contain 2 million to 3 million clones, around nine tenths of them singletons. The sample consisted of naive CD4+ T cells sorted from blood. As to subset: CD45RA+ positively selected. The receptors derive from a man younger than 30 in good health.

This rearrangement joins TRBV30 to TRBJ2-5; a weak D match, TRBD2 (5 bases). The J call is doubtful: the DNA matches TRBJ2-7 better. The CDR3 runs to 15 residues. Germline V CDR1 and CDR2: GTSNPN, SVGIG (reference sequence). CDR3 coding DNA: TGTGCCTGGAGTCCACGGGGAGTTTTTACCTACGAGCAGTACTTC. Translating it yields CAWSPRGVFTYEQYF.

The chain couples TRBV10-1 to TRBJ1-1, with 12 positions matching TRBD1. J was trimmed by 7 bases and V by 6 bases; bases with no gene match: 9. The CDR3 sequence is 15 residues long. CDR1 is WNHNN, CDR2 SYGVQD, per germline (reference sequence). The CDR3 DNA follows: TGCGCCAGCAGACCCGGGACAGGGGGCGCCGGTGAAGCTTTCTTT. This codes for CASRPGTGGAGEAFF.

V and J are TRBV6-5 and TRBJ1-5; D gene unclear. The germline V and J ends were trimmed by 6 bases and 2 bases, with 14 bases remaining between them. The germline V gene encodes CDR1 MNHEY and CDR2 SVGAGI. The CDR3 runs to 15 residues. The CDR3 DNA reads TGTGCCAGCAGAGAGGGATTTGAGGGCAATCAGCCCCAGCATTTT. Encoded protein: CASREGFEGNQPQHF.

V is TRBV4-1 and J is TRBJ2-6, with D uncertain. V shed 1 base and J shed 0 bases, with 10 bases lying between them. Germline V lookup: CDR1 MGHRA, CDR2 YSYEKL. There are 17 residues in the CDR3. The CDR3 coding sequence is TGCGCCAGCAGCCAAGGCGGAACCTCCTCTGGGGCCAACGTCCTGACTTTC. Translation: CASSQGGTSSGANVLTF.

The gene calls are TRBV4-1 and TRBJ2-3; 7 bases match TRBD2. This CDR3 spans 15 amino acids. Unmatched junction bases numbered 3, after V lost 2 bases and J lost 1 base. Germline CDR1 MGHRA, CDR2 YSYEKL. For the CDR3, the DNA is TGCGCCAGCAGCCAAAGGGCGGGGGGCACAGATACGCAGTATTTT. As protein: CASSQRAGGTDTQYF.

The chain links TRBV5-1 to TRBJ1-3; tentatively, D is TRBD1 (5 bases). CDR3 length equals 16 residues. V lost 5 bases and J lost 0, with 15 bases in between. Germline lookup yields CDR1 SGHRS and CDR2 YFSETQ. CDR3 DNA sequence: TGCGCCAGCAGTTCCGGGACCTACTACTCTGGAAACACCATATATTTT. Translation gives CASSSGTYYSGNTIYF.

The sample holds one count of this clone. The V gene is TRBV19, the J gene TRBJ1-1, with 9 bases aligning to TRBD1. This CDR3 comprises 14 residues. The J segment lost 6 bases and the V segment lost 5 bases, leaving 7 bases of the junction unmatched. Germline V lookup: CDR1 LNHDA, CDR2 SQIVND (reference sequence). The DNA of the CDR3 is TGTGCCAGTAGTGACCGGGACAGGGTCTCTGAAGCTTTCTTT. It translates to CASSDRDRVSEAFF.

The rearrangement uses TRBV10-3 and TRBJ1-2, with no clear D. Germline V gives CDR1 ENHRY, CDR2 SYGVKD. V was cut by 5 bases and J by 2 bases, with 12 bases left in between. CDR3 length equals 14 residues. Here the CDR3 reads CAISLTDGNYGYTF. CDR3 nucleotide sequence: TGTGCCATCAGTCTTACGGACGGAAACTATGGCTACACCTTC.

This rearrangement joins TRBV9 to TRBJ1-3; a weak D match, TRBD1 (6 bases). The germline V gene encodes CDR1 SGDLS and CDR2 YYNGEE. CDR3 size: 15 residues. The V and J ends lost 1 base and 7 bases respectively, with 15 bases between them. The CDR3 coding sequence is TGTGCCAGCAGCGTATTAGGGGGGGCAGGGAACACCATATATTTT. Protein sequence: CASSVLGGAGNTIYF.

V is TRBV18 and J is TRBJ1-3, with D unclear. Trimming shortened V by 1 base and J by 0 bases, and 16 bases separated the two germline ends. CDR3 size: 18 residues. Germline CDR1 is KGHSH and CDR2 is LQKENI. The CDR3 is CASSPLALQEFSGNTIYF. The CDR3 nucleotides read TGTGCCAGCTCACCACTAGCCCTTCAGGAATTCTCTGGAAACACCATATATTTT.

In nucleotides, the CDR3 is TGTGCCTGGAGTCAGGACAGAAAGAACACCGGGGAGCTGTTTTTT. Encoded protein: CAWSQDRKNTGELFF. The rearrangement joins TRBV30 to TRBJ2-2; weak D call: TRBD1 (6 bases). CDR3 length equals 15 residues. Per germline, CDR1 GTSNPN and CDR2 SVGIG (reference sequence). With 2 bases removed from V and 1 base from J, the gap between germline ends came to 11 bases.

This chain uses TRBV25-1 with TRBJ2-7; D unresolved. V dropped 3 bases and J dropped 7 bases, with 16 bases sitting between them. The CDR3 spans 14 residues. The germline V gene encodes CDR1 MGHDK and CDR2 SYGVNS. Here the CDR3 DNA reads TGTGCCAGCAGTGATCAATATCGGGCGTGGGAGCAGTACTTC. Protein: CASSDQYRAWEQYF.

CDR3 nucleotide sequence: TGTGCCAGCAGCCTCGGCGCCCGAGGGTCCAATGAGCAGTTCTTC. Protein sequence: CASSLGARGSNEQFF. J is TRBJ2-1 and V is TRBV14; a possible D gene is TRBD2 (5 bases). CDR1 and CDR2 (germline): SGHDN, FVKESK. V lost 4 bases to trimming and J lost 6 bases, with 16 bases between them. The CDR3 contains 15 residues.

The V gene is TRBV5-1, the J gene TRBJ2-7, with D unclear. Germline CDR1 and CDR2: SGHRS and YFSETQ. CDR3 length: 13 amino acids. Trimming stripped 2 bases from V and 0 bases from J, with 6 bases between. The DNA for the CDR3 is TGCGCCAGCAGCTTTACTTACTCCTACGAGCAGTACTTC. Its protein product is CASSFTYSYEQYF.

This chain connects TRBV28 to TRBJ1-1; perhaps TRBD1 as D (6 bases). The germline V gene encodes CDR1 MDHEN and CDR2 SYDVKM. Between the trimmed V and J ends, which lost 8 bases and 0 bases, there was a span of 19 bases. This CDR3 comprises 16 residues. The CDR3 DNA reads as TGTGCCAGCCTAGGGCAGGGGCCAATCATGAACACTGAAGCTTTCTTT. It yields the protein CASLGQGPIMNTEAFF.

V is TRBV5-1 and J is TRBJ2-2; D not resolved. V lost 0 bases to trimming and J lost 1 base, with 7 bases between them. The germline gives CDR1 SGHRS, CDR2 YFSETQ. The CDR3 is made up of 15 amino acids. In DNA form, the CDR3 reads TGCGCCAGCAGCTTGGTGGCGGTGAACACCGGGGAGCTGTTTTTT. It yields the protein CASSLVAVNTGELFF.

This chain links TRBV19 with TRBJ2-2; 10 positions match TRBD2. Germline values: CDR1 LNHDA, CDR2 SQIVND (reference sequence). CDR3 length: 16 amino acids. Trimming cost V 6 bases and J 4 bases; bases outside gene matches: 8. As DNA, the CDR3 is TGTGCCAGTAGGGAGGGACTAGCGTTAGGCACCGGGGAGCTGTTTTTT. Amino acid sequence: CASREGLALGTGELFF.

The CDR3 region is CASTGTSEQNTGELFF. DNA of the CDR3: TGTGCCAGCACCGGGACTAGCGAACAGAACACCGGGGAGCTGTTTTTT. The chain employs TRBV28 and TRBJ2-2; 10 bases map to TRBD2. The germline gives CDR1 MDHEN, CDR2 SYDVKM. The CDR3 totals 16 residues. Unmatched junction bases numbered 6, after V lost 7 bases and J lost 1 base.

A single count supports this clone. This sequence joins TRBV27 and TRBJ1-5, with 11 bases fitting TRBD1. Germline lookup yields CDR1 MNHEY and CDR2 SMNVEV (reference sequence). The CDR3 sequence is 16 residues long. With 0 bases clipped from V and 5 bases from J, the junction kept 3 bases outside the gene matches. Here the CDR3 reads CASSLSPDRGHQPQHF. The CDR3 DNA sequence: TGTGCCAGCAGTTTATCGCCGGACAGGGGGCATCAGCCCCAGCATTTT.

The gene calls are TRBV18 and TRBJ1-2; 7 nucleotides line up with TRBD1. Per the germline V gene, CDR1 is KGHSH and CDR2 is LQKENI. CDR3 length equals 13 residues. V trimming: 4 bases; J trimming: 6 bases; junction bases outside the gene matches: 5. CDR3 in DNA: TGTGCCAGCTCACAAAACACAGGGGATGGCTACACCTTC. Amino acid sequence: CASSQNTGDGYTF.

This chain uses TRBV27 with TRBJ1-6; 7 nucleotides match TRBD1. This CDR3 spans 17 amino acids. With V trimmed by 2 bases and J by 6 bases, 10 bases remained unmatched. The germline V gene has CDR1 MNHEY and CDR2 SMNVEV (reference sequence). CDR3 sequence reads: CASSLLPTGISNSPLHF. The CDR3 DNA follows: TGTGCCAGCAGTTTACTTCCGACAGGGATCTCTAATTCACCCCTCCACTTT.

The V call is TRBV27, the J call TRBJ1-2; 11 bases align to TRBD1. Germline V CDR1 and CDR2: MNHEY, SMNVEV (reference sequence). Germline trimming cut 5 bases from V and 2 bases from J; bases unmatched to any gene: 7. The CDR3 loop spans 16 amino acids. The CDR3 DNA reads TGTGCCAGCAGTAGGACAGGGGGCGCGAAAAACTATGGCTACACCTTC. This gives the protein CASSRTGGAKNYGYTF.

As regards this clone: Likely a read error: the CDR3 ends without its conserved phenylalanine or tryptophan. CDR3 nucleotides: TGTGCCAGCAGTGAGAAGGTACTTCTTGTCCACGAGCAGTACCTC. It is translated as CASSEKVLLVHEQYL. The rearrangement links TRBV2 to TRBJ2-7; D unclear. CDR3 length: 15 amino acids. V dropped 3 bases and J dropped 5 bases, with 17 bases sitting between them. The germline CDR1 and CDR2 sequences are SNHLY and FYNNEI.

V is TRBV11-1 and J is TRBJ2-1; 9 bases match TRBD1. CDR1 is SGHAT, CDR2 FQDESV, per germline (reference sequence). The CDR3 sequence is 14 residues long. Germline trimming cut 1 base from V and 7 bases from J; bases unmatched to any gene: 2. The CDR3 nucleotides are TGTGCCAGCAGCTTAGACAGGGGGCTAAATGAGCAGTTCTTC. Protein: CASSLDRGLNEQFF. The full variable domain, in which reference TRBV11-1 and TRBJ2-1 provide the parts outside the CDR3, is EAEVAQSPRYKITEKSQAVAFWCDPISGHATLYWYRQILGQGPELLVQFQDESVVDDSQLPKDRFSAERLKGVDSTLKIQPAELGDSAMYLCASSLDRGLNEQFFGPGTRLTVL.

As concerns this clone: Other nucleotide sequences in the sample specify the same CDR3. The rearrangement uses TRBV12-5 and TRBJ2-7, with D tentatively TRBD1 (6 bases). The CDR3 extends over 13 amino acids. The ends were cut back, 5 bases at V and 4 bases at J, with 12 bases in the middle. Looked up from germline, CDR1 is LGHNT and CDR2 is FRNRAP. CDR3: CASGPGTFYEQYF. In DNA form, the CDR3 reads TGTGCTAGTGGTCCCGGGACATTTTACGAGCAGTACTTC.

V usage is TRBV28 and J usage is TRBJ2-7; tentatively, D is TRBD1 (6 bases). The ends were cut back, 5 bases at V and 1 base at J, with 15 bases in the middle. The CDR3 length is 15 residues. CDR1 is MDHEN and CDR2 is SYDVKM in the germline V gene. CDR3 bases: TGTGCCAGCAGTACTCAGGGACAAGGATCCTACGAGCAGTACTTC. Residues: CASSTQGQGSYEQYF. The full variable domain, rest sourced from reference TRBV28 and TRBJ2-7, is DVKVTQSSRYLVKRTGEKVFLECVQDMDHENMFWYRQDPGLGLRLIYFSYDVKMKEKGDIPEGYSVSREKKERFSLILESASTNQTSMYLCASSTQGQGSYEQYFGPGTRLTVT.

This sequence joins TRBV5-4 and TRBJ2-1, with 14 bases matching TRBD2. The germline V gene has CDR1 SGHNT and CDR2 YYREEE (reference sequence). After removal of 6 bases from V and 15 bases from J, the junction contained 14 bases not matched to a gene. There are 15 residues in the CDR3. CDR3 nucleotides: TGTGCCAGCACGTTAACCGGGACTAGCGGGAGACAACCGTTCTTC. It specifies CASTLTGTSGRQPFF.

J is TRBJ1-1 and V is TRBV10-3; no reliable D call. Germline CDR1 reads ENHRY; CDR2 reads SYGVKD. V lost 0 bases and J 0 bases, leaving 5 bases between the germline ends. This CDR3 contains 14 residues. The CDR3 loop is CAISESAVNTEAFF. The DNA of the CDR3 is TGTGCCATCAGTGAGTCGGCGGTGAACACTGAAGCTTTCTTT.